This TCR beta chain came from a study of vaccination and CD4 T cells after COVID-19. Study-wide background: Two of the convalescents were Hispanic, and the group consisted of six males and four females. The stimulating agents, overlapping spike peptides, came from SARS-CoV-2, HCoV-NL63, HCoV-OC43 and HCoV-229E.

Sequencing of DNA taken from cultured CD4+ T cells relied on the Oncomine TCR Beta short-read assay. One entry per CDR3 protein results from TCRdb running MiXCR on the PCR reads. The sample holds fewer than 2,000 distinct CDR3 sequences, just under 65% seen once. Concerning this clonotype: The antigen is unknown.

The treatment denotes: approximately 10-day PBMC culture with coronavirus spike peptide pools or control peptides (ViraFEST assay). Gathered ahead of the COVID-19 pandemic (2011-2018) were the CD4+ T cells of the unexposed donor. Germline CDR1 reads SGHTA; CDR2 reads FQGTGA. Trimming stripped 4 bases from V and 4 bases from J, with 10 bases between. The CDR3 is made up of 13 amino acids. Input material: CD4+ T cells from blood, cultured in vitro. This sequence joins TRBV7-3 and TRBJ1-2; no definite D call. The source is a human donor in good health. CDR3 protein: CASSSGGSYGYTF. CDR3 DNA sequence: TGTGCCAGCAGCTCAGGTGGATCCTATGGCTACACCTTC.